The text below deals with one T cell receptor beta chain. Its antigen is not yet known. Qualities for individual bases were not recorded, and no much larger clone is one base off. V has 2 bases trimmed and J has 5 bases trimmed; junction bases matching no gene number 3. The germline V gene gives CDR1 as MGHRA and CDR2 as YSYEKL. Inclusive of the bounding cysteine and phenylalanine, the CDR3 is 14 residues long. Only the CDR3 part of the read is kept: 42 bases, read in frame from the first base. The source of the sample is a study of cytomegalovirus exposure and HLA in healthy donors (dated by TCRdb to 2016 to 2017). Notes on the research overall: An earlier analysis of around 600 of the donors reported 250 to 350 Gb of sequence data and some 100 million unique TCR beta sequences from around 200 million T cells. The later analysis used no new phenotypic data to find candidate immune exposures, relying instead on TCR beta sequences and their occurrence across donors. HLA typing covered class I and class II loci at four-digit resolution. The T cell repertoires of 670 or so subjects were profiled by immunosequencing and related to cytomegalovirus serostatus. Four or five DR-DQ haplotypes were handled as single units for association and clustering, since linkage in the cohort was strong. On average, around 240,000 unique TCR beta nucleotide sequences were sequenced per donor among more than 350 genotyped donors of the cohort, with 15% to 20% of those sequences being non-productive. The study combined high-throughput TCR immunosequencing, statistical association of individual TCRs with disease status, and machine learning to predict cytomegalovirus infection status. Of the roughly 400 genotyped donors, 65% to 90% fell in the genetic ancestry cluster associated with self-reported Caucasian donors. Donor age, sex, ethnicity and CMV serostatus were compiled together with the repertoire data. Typing coverage varied by locus: about 620-630 donors for A, B, C, DRB1 and DQB1; roughly 520 for DQA1; approximately 610 for DPA1; approximately 490 for DPB1. A later genetic analysis used genome-wide SNP genotypes for 398 of the 666 donors, treating that subset as a discovery cohort. The study was designed to test whether signatures of past pathogen exposure could be identified by cataloging public T cell receptors. Approximately 310 gigabases of sequencing data and roughly 90 million unique TCR sequences were included in an early release covering around 650 HLA-typed donors. Every repertoire in the discovery cohort had been generated on one and the same sequencing platform. A separate validation cohort of roughly 110 different subjects was used in addition to the roughly 700-subject first cohort. An earlier analysis of nearly 600 of the donors applied high-throughput TCR beta sequencing to assess whether each TCR beta V gene segment acted as functional or pseudogenic. A later analysis re-examined previously published TCR beta repertoires from 500 to 700 donors and added high-resolution HLA genotyping to investigate patterns of TCR occurrence. Paper-wide results and their limitations: Compared with the roughly 670-donor mean, donors in an Asian-associated ancestry cluster had fewer N-insertions in productive TCRs, according to a later genetic analysis. In the study, 150 to 200 TCR beta chains were listed as associated with cytomegalovirus. In an earlier analysis of 587 of the donors, most TCR beta V segments appeared in productive rearrangements about 90% or about 30% of the time, broadly matching IMGT annotations. A cluster of highly shared sequence variants was judged likely to be a technical artifact of the sequencing pipeline. A later analysis associated 16,951 TCR beta sequences with specific HLA alleles at a false discovery rate of 0.05. Some 15 rarely observed V segments, including chromosome 9 orphons, were excluded from the earlier analysis of several hundred of the donors because counts were too low. A later analysis found that TCR association rates varied across HLA loci, with DRB1 alleles showing the most associated TCRs and HLA-C alleles the fewest. In both the original and validation cohorts, the classifier was reported to diagnose cytomegalovirus status with high specificity and sensitivity. In this cohort, only TCR beta chains were sequenced, and detectable features were limited by the absence of alpha or paired-chain data. HLA typing was unavailable for some donors at each locus, so association tests used only the typed subset. Immune exposure information for the cohort was limited to CMV serostatus. A further reported finding was that TCR beta sequences accurately predicted the HLA-A and HLA-B alleles for most subjects in the first cohort. The authors suggested that the approach could potentially be extended to other disease states and immunological phenotypes. A later analysis found that most CMV-associated TCR beta chains appeared HLA-restricted, with HLA associations seemingly driven largely by CMV exposure. Three of the identified cytomegalovirus-associated TCR beta chains were confirmed in vitro to be specific for cytomegalovirus antigens. A later analysis found that HLA-associated TCR beta chains were more clonally expanded and had lower generation probabilities than equally common non-associated chains. An association between a missense DCLRE1C variant and V-gene and J-gene trimming of TCR beta chains was found in a later genetic analysis and replicated in an independent cohort. Linkage disequilibrium might explain the correlated functional status among segregating V segments, but an unknown experimental factor could not be excluded. In a later analysis, several top co-occurrence clusters were reported to appear linked to parvovirus B19, influenza, CMV and Epstein-Barr virus. Most TCR sequences were observed very rarely across donors, whereas some public TCRs were present in many individuals. Roughly uniform sequencing depth across donors was assumed in presence/absence analyses, although this assumption may not hold. When HLA alleles, especially DR and DQ, strongly co-occurred, attributing TCR associations to individual alleles was difficult. Because the 87-base-pair reads could not distinguish some IMGT-functional V segments, including TRBV6-2 and TRBV6-3, those segments were excluded.

The cohort comprised 550 to 700 healthy bone marrow donors. At the time of sampling, every cohort member was nominally healthy, though immune exposures that went unrecorded were likely present. The donor tested CMV seropositive and was one of the 289 seropositive cohort members. Every donor gave a peripheral blood sample, and the peripheral blood mononuclear cells from that sample were used for TCR beta sequencing. The Qiagen DNeasy Blood Extraction Kit was used to extract genomic DNA from the blood cell samples. The protocol used for the library was the immunoSEQ multiplex PCR assay. For the multiplex PCR, a mixture combining 60 forward primers for TCR Vbeta segments and 13 reverse primers for TCR Jbeta segments was used. A multiplex PCR assay on genomic DNA amplified the CDR3 region of rearranged TCR beta genes. The Illumina HiSeq System was used to sequence the amplified TCR beta libraries as 87-base-pair reads. As for the original processing: A later analysis counted some 74 million unique TCR beta chains across the approximately 700 repertoires, and some 11 million of these chains were shared by at least two donors. A nearest-neighbor algorithm error-corrected the raw reads and collapsed the reads into unique sequences, merging closely related sequences to remove PCR and sequencing errors. CDR3 sequences were aligned to IMGT reference sequences to assign V, D and J gene segments. For a sequence to be retained, at least a six-nucleotide match to both a V gene segment and a J gene segment was required. A rearrangement was called productive if the CDR3 had no stop codons and remained in frame with V and J, and every other rearrangement was called non-productive. Following IMGT convention, CDR3 was defined as the stretch from the second conserved V-encoded cysteine up to the conserved J-encoded phenylalanine. Sequences without an unambiguous match to a single V gene segment were excluded from the earlier analysis of approximately 560 of the donors. In an earlier analysis of approximately 500 of the donors, a V segment was called functional when productive rearrangements were above 56.7%, and segregating when the standard deviation between donors exceeded 5%. To diagnose cytomegalovirus status from the catalog of TCR beta chain sequences, a statistical classification framework was built. V and J gene assignment, in a later analysis, came from comparing TCR nucleotide sequences with IMGT/GENE-DB human TR gene sequences. A later analysis assigned CDR3 sequences and most-parsimonious VDJ recombination scenarios with the TCRdist pipeline. In a later analysis, each TCR beta chain was defined by its CDR3 amino acid sequence together with its V-gene family, and reads without a unique V-gene family were excluded. To address suspected cross-contamination and a sequencing artifact, a later analysis removed 450 to 700 highly shared, low-generation-probability nucleotide sequences. In a later analysis, a clonal expansion index was calculated for each public chain from normalized within-repertoire ranks of inferred template counts. In a later analysis, generation probabilities were computed with a VDJ recombination model fitted to out-of-frame rearrangements, and the resulting probabilities were checked against IGoR. In a later analysis, TCR-TCR, TCR-HLA and TCR-CMV co-occurrence was scored with hypergeometric tests, and a repertoire-size bias correction was applied to TCR pairs. To estimate false discovery rates, a later analysis permuted the HLA or CMV assignments 20 times. In a later analysis, co-occurring TCRs were grouped using DBSCAN, with TCRdist sequence similarity added in when clustering inside HLA-allele-positive subsets. Repertoires with fewer than 30,000 or more than 120,000 public chains were left out of co-occurrence clustering, as were five repertoires with anomalous nucleotide sharing. This is the immuneACCESS table as TCRdb keeps it, with only in-frame sequences that have V and J called. A part of the clones is gone; compared with another copy, unresolved V genes explain less than half, and the rest is unexplained. V, J and clone size reflect that table, while D and trimming were determined from the DNA. For this sample the table gives approximately 170,000 clones, of which about 71% were detected only once. The ten largest make up 2.5% to 3.5% of the sample.

The TCR comes from a woman in her forties in good health and CMV-seropositive. What was sequenced was PBMCs. The chain couples TRBV4-1 to TRBJ2-1, with TRBD1 identical over 7 junction bases. The CDR3 amino acid sequence is: CASSQQGQNNEQFF. The nucleotides read TGCGCCAGCAGCCAACAGGGACAGAACAATGAGCAGTTCTTC.